The rows below give T cell receptor beta chains drawn from one sample of a study of CD8+CD57+ T cells in acquired aplastic anemia. From the reads, TCRdb called clonotypes with MiXCR, one entry per CDR3 protein. The sample consists of 220,000 or so distinct CDR3 sequences, more than 55% of them appearing once. What was sequenced was sorted CD4+, CD8+, or CD8+CD57+ T cells (not recorded which) from PBMCs. The receptor set was obtained from a human donor with aplastic anemia. The CDR3 runs from the conserved cysteine through the conserved F or W. A D gene is named only where the DNA matches it firmly. Size is omitted from some rows. Given values are once, few, many or a class for expanded clones.

d_gene | j_gene | v_gene | abundance | CDR3aa | CDR3nt
TRBD2 | TRBJ2-3 | TRBV13 | many | CASSLERGGQGTDTQYF | TGTGCCAGCAGCTTAGAGCGGGGGGGCCAGGGCACAGATACGCAGTATTTT
- | TRBJ1-1 | TRBV5-5 | - | CASSEFVQSTEAFF | TGTGCCAGCAGTGAATTCGTCCAGTCTACTGAAGCTTTCTTT
TRBD2 | TRBJ2-1 | TRBV10-1 | once | CASSEGLAALISYNEQFF | TGCGCCAGCAGTGAAGGACTAGCGGCCCTAATCTCCTACAATGAGCAGTTCTTC
TRBD2 | TRBJ2-3 | TRBV20-1 | few | CSAPSSGGADTQYF | TGCAGTGCTCCCTCTAGCGGGGGAGCAGATACGCAGTATTTT
- | TRBJ2-6 | TRBV20-1 | - | CSARGRGKRANVLTF | TGCAGTGCTAGAGGCAGGGGTAAGAGGGCCAACGTCCTGACTTTC
TRBD2 | TRBJ2-5 | TRBV4-1 | few | CASSQVLGLARQETQYF | TGCGCCAGCAGCCAAGTCTTGGGACTAGCCCGCCAAGAGACCCAGTACTTC
- | TRBJ1-1 | TRBV7-3 | - | CASSLTREEAFF | TGTGCCAGCAGCTTAACAAGGGAAGAAGCTTTCTTT
- | TRBJ2-2 | TRBV7-6 | - | CASSLQGAGELFF | TGTGCCAGCAGCTTGCAGGGTGCCGGGGAGCTGTTTTTT
- | TRBJ2-1 | TRBV19 | many | CASSIGLTLYNEQFF | TGTGCCAGTAGTATCGGGCTCACACTCTACAATGAGCAGTTCTTC
TRBD2 | TRBJ2-1 | TRBV7-8 | - | CASSLDWRESSYNEQFF | TGTGCCAGCAGCTTAGATTGGCGGGAGAGCTCCTACAATGAGCAGTTCTTC
TRBD2 | TRBJ2-3 | TRBV5-1 | - | CASSYSGRVVDTQYF | TGCGCCAGCAGCTACAGCGGGAGGGTAGTAGATACGCAGTATTTT
TRBD2 | TRBJ2-3 | TRBV20-1 | - | CSALLLAGGGTDTQYF | TGCAGTGCCCTACTACTAGCGGGAGGTGGCACAGATACGCAGTATTTT
- | TRBJ2-7 | TRBV7-9 | - | CASSPDGFPYEQYF | TGTGCCAGCAGCCCTGACGGATTTCCCTACGAGCAGTACTTC
TRBD1 | TRBJ1-2 | TRBV10-3 | - | CAIGLRDSEYGYTF | TGTGCCATCGGTCTCCGGGACAGTGAGTACGGCTACACCTTC
- | TRBJ1-6 | TRBV15 | - | CATSPPVGNSPLHF | TGTGCCACCAGCCCTCCGGTTGGTAATTCACCCCTCCACTTT
TRBD1 | TRBJ2-3 | TRBV11-1 | - | CASNPSGGTQYF | TGCGCCAGCAACCCTTCAGGGGGTACGCAGTATTTT
TRBD2 | TRBJ2-7 | TRBV7-9 | few | CASSAGLGRGEQYF | TGTGCCAGCAGCGCGGGACTAGGGCGCGGCGAGCAGTACTTC
- | TRBJ1-3 | TRBV7-9 | - | CASSEKGTERNTIYF | TGTGCCAGCAGTGAAAAGGGTACGGAGAGAAACACCATATATTTT
TRBD2 | TRBJ2-1 | TRBV5-6 | many | CASSAPVGIAGGNEQFF | TGTGCCAGCTCTGCCCCAGTGGGGATCGCGGGGGGAAATGAGCAGTTCTTC
- | TRBJ2-1 | TRBV5-5 | - | CASSIGTDPLTLYNEQFF | TGTGCCAGCAGCATCGGGACTGACCCCCTAACGCTCTACAATGAGCAGTTCTTC
- | TRBJ1-1 | TRBV2 | once | CASNSPGRDLFFF | TGTGCCAGCAATTCCCCGGGGCGCGACTTGTTTTTCTTT
TRBD2 | TRBJ2-3 | TRBV2 | - | CASKETSGGTDTQYF | TGTGCCAGCAAAGAGACTAGCGGGGGCACAGATACGCAGTATTTT
TRBD2 | TRBJ2-1 | TRBV15 | - | CATSSREGVGDNEQFF | TGTGCCACCAGCAGCCGGGAGGGCGTGGGGGACAATGAGCAGTTCTTC
- | TRBJ2-7 | TRBV7-8 | few | CATPYRDSSYEQYF | TGTGCCACGCCCTACCGGGACTCAAGCTACGAGCAGTACTTC
- | TRBJ2-7 | TRBV7-2 | - | CASSLGRGGYEQYF | TGTGCCAGCAGCTTAGGGAGGGGGGGATACGAGCAGTACTTC
- | TRBJ1-2 | TRBV19 | - | CASSMAQRTANYGYTF | TGTGCCAGTAGTATGGCACAAAGGACAGCTAACTATGGCTACACCTTC
- | TRBJ2-2 | TRBV2 | - | CASSEIAENTGELFF | TGTGCCAGCAGTGAAATAGCGGAGAACACCGGGGAGCTGTTTTTT
- | TRBJ1-1 | TRBV20-1 | - | CSANRANTEAFF | TGCAGTGCCAACAGGGCGAATACTGAAGCTTTCTTT
- | TRBJ2-7 | TRBV5-6 | few | CASSRINEQYF | TGTGCCAGCAGCCGCATAAACGAGCAGTACTTC
TRBD2 | TRBJ2-1 | TRBV10-2 | - | CASSRSGRDEQFF | TGCGCCAGCAGTCGTAGCGGGAGGGATGAGCAGTTCTTC
TRBD1 | TRBJ1-6 | TRBV15 | - | CATSRDIQGNSPLHF | TGTGCCACCAGCAGAGATATACAGGGGAATTCACCCCTCCACTTT